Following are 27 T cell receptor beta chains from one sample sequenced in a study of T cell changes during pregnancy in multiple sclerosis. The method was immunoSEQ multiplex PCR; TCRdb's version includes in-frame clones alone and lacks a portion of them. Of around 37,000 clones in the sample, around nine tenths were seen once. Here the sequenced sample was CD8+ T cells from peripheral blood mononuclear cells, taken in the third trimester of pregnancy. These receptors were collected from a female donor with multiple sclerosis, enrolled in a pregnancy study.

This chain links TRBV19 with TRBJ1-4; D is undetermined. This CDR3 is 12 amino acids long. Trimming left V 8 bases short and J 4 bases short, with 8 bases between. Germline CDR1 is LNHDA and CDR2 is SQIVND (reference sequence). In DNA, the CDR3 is TGTGCCAGTGACGGGGATAATGAAAAACTGTTTTTT. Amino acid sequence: CASDGDNEKLFF.

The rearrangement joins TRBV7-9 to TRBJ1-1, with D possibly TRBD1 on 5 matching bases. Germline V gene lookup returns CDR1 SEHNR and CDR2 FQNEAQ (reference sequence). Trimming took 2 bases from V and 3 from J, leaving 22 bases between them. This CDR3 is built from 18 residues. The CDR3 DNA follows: TGTGCCAGCAGCTTAAGTAAGCCCATGCAGGGCAAATACACTGAAGCTTTCTTT. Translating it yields CASSLSKPMQGKYTEAFF.

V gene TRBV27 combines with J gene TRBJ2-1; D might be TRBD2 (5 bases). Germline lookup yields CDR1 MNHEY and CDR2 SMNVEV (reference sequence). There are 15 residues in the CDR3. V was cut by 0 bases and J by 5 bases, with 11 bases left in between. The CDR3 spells CASSLSVEGHNEQFF. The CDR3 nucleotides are TGTGCCAGCAGTTTATCGGTCGAGGGCCACAATGAGCAGTTCTTC.

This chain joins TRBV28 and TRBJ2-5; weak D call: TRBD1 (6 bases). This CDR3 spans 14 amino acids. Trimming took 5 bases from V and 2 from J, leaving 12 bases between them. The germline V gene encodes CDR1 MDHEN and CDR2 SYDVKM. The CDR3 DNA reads TGTGCCAGCAGTGACAGGTTCCGGCAAGAGACCCAGTACTTC. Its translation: CASSDRFRQETQYF. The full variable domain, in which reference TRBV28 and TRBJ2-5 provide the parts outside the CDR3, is DVKVTQSSRYLVKRTGEKVFLECVQDMDHENMFWYRQDPGLGLRLIYFSYDVKMKEKGDIPEGYSVSREKKERFSLILESASTNQTSMYLCASSDRFRQETQYFGPGTRLLVL.

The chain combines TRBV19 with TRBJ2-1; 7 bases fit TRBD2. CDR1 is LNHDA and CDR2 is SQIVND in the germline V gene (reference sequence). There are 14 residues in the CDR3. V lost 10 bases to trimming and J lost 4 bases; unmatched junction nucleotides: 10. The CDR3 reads CATLGRGPYNEQFF. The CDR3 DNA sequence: TGTGCCACCCTAGGGAGGGGTCCTTACAATGAGCAGTTCTTC.

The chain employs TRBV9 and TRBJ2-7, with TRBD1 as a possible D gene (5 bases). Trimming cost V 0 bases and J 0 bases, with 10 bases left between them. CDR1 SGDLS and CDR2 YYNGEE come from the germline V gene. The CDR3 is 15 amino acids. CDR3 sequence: CASSVAPDSSYEQYF. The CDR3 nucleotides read TGTGCCAGCAGCGTAGCCCCCGACAGCTCCTACGAGCAGTACTTC. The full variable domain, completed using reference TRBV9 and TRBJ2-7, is DSGVTQTPKHLITATGQRVTLRCSPRSGDLSVYWYQQSLDQGLQFLIQYYNGEERAKGNILERFSAQQFPDLHSELNLSSLELGDSALYFCASSVAPDSSYEQYFGPGTRLTVT.

CDR3 sequence reads: CASSPGTSGAADTQYF. CDR3 in DNA: TGTGCCAGCAGTCCTGGGACTAGCGGGGCCGCAGATACGCAGTATTTT. The chain couples TRBV6-4 to TRBJ2-3; 13 bases fit TRBD2. Germline CDR1 and CDR2: MRHNA and SNTAGT. This CDR3 comprises 16 residues. J was trimmed by 4 bases and V by 5 bases; bases with no gene match: 6.

Written as DNA, the CDR3 is TGTGCCAGCAGCCATGGGACAGGGGGTGAGCAGTTCTTC. It encodes CASSHGTGGEQFF. V gene TRBV9 combines with J gene TRBJ2-1, with TRBD1 identical over 11 bases. Germline V gives CDR1 SGDLS, CDR2 YYNGEE. The CDR3 runs 13 residues. With V trimmed by 4 bases and J by 9 bases, 3 bases remained unmatched.

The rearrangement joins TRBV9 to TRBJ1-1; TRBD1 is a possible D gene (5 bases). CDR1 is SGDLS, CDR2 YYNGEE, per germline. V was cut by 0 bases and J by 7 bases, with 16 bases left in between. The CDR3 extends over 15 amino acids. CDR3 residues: CASSVGEGLGDEAFF. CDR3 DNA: TGTGCCAGCAGCGTAGGCGAGGGACTGGGAGATGAAGCTTTCTTT.

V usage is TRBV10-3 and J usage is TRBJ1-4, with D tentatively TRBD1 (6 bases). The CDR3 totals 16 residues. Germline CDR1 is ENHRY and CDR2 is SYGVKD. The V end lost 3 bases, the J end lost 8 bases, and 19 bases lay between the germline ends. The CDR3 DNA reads TGTGCCATCAGTGAACGCGGGGGCAGGGAGGGGGAAAAACTGTTTTTT. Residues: CAISERGGREGEKLFF.

In nucleotides, the CDR3 is TGTGCCAGTAGTATGGACAGGGAAAACAAAGAGACCCAGTACTTC. Translation gives CASSMDRENKETQYF. V and J are TRBV19 and TRBJ2-5; 8 bases map to TRBD1. The germline V gene encodes CDR1 LNHDA and CDR2 SQIVND (reference sequence). CDR3 length: 15 amino acids. Trimming at V came to 3 bases and at J to 3 bases, leaving 6 bases not matched to a gene.

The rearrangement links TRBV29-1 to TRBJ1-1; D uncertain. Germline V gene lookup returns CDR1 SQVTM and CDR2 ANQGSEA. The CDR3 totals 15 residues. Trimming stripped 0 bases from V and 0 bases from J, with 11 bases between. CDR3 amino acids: CSVEDRAGMNTEAFF. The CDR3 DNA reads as TGCAGCGTTGAAGATCGAGCGGGGATGAACACTGAAGCTTTCTTT.

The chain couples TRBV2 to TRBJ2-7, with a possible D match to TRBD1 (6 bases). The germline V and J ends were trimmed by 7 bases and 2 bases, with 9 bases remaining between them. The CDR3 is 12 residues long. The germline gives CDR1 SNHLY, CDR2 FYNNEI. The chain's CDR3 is CASTWDTYEQYF. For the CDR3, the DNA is TGTGCCAGCACGTGGGACACCTACGAGCAGTACTTC.

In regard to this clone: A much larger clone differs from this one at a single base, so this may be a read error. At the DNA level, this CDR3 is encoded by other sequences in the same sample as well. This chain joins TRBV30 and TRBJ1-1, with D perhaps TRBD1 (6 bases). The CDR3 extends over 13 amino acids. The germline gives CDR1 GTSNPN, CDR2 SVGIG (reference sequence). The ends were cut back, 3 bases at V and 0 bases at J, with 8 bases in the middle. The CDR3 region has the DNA TGTGCCTGGAGCACAGGGATGAACACTGAAGCTTTCTTT. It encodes CAWSTGMNTEAFF.

CDR3 amino acids: CASSHLSNEQFF. Here the CDR3 DNA reads TGCGCCAGCAGTCATTTGAGCAATGAGCAGTTCTTC. This rearrangement joins TRBV23-1 to TRBJ2-1; no clear D. TRBV23-1 is flagged as an ORF with uncertain function. Trimming left V 3 bases short and J 6 bases short, with 6 bases between. The CDR3 extends over 12 amino acids.

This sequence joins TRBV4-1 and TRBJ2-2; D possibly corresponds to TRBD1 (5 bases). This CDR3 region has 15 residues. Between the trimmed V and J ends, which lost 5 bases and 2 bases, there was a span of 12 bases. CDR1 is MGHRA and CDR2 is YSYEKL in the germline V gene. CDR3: CASSAWTTNTGELFF. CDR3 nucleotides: TGCGCCAGCAGCGCATGGACAACCAACACCGGGGAGCTGTTTTTT.

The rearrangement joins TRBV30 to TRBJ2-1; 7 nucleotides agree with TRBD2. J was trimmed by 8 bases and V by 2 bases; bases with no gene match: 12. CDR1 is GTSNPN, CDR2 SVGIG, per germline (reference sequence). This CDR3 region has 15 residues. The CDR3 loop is CAWSFVGGVGDEQFF. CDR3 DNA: TGTGCCTGGAGTTTCGTTGGGGGGGTTGGGGATGAGCAGTTCTTC.

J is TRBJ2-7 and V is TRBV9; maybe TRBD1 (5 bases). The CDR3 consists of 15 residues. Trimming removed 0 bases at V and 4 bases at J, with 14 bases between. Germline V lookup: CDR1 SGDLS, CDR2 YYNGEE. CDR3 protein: CASSVGPGLLYEQYF. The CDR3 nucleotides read TGTGCCAGCAGCGTAGGTCCAGGGCTGTTATACGAGCAGTACTTC.

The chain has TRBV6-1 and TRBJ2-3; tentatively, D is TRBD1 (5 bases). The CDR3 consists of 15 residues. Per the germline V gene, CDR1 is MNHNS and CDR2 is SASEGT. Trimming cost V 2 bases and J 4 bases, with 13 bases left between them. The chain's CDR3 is CASSELTQGADTQYF. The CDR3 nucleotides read TGTGCCAGCAGTGAACTCACTCAGGGCGCAGATACGCAGTATTTT.

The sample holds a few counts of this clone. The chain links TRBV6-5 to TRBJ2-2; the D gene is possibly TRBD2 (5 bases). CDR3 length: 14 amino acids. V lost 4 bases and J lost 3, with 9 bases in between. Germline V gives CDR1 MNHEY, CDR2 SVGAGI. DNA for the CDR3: TGTGCCAGCAGTTGGGTCGGGGACACCGGGGAGCTGTTTTTT. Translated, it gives CASSWVGDTGELFF.

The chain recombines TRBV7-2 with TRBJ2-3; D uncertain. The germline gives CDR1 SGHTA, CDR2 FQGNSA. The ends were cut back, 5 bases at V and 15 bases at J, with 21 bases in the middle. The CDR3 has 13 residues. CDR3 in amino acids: CASSLHGDSSAYF. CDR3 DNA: TGTGCCAGCAGCCTCCACGGTGACTCCTCGGCCTATTTT.

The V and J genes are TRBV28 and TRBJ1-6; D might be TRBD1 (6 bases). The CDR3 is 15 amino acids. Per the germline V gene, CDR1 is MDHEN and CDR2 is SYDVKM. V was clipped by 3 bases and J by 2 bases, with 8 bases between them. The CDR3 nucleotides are TGTGCCAGCAGTTTCGAGGGGGCCTATAATTCACCCCTCCACTTT. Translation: CASSFEGAYNSPLHF.

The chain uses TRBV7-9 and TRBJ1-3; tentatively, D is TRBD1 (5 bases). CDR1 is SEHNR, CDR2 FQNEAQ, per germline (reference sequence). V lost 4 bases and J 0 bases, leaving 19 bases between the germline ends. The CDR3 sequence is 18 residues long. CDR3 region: CASSWRATVLSSGNTIYF. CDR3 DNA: TGTGCCAGCAGCTGGAGGGCGACAGTGCTAAGCTCTGGAAACACCATATATTTT.

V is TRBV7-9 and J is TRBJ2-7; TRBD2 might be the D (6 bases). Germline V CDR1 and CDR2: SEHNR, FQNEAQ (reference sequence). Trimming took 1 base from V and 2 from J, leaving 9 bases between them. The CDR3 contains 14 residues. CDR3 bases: TGTGCCAGCAGCTTAGGTACGGGGGCCTACGAGCAGTACTTC. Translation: CASSLGTGAYEQYF.

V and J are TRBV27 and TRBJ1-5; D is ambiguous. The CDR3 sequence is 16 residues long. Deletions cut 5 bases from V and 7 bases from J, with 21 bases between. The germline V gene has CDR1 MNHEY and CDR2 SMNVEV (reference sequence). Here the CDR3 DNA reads TGTGCCAGCAGTCCTTCCAGCGGCCGTTCTAACCAGCCCCAGCATTTT. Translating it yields CASSPSSGRSNQPQHF.

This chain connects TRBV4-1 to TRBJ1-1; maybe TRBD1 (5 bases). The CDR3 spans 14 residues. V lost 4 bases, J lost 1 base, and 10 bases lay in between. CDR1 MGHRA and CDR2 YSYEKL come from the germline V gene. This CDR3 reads CASSLRDGNTEAFF. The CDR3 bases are TGCGCCAGCAGCCTCAGGGATGGGAACACTGAAGCTTTCTTT.

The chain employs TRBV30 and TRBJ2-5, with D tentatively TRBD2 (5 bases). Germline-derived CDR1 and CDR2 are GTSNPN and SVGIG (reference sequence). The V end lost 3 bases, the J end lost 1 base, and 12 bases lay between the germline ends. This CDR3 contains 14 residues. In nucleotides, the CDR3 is TGTGCCTGGAGGGCTACTAGATCCCAAGAGACCCAGTACTTC. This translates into CAWRATRSQETQYF. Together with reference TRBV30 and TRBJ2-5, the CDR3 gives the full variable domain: SQTIHQWPATLVQPVGSPLSLECTVEGTSNPNLYWYRQAAGRGLQLLFYSVGIGQISSEVPQNLSASRPQDRQFILSSKKLLLSDSGFYLCAWRATRSQETQYFGPGTRLLVL.